This T cell receptor (beta chain) was profiled in a study of blood T cells in healthy people across ages. Overall study findings and caveats: The study regarded diversity estimates from one million T cells as underestimates. Diversity of TCR beta per million T cells declined in a roughly linear way with age. Long-lived donors carried more naive CD4+ cells and greater diversity than aged donors.

The CDR3 runs 13 residues. CDR1 is DFQATT, CDR2 SNEGSKA, per germline (reference sequence). V dropped 7 bases and J dropped 6 bases, with 17 bases sitting between them. For this clonotype: Antigen specificity is unknown.

Primers used in a second PCR of about 6 to 11 cycles were a sample-barcoded 5' primer and a J-beta primer mix. A template-switch adaptor that had 12 random nucleotides put a tag on each cDNA molecule. TCRdb reanalysed the 5' RACE reads using MiXCR and keeps one entry per CDR3 protein. The sample lists about 780,000 distinct CDR3 sequences; more than 35% were seen once. Sequencing was carried out using blood. The J gene is TRBJ2-3, the V gene TRBV20-1, with D possibly being TRBD1 or TRBD2 (5 bases each). The receptor comes from an elderly man in good health. The CDR3 coding sequence is TGCAGTGGGTTTGGGGGAGCCCTGGATACGCAGTATTTT. Amino acid sequence: CSGFGGALDTQYF.